This passage covers 17 T cell receptor beta chains from one sample sequenced in a study of T cell responses to AZD1222 COVID-19 vaccine. Libraries were prepared by immunoSEQ multiplex PCR; TCRdb keeps only in-frame clonotypes and omits some of them. Of around 72,000 clones in the sample, roughly four fifths were seen once. The specimen comprised peripheral blood, sampled on day 0 of AZD1222 vaccination. These receptors all come from an adult in good health.

The rearrangement joins TRBV5-6 to TRBJ2-1; D tentatively fits TRBD1 or TRBD2 (5 bases each). The CDR3 spans 15 residues. Germline V gene data show CDR1 as SGHDT and CDR2 as YYEEEE. V lost 0 bases, J lost 6 bases, and 13 bases lay in between. The CDR3 nucleotides are TGTGCCAGCAGCTTGGGGGACGGGTCCCGCAATGAGCAGTTCTTC. Its protein is CASSLGDGSRNEQFF. The complete variable domain, with remaining parts taken from reference TRBV5-6 and TRBJ2-1, reads DAGVTQSPTHLIKTRGQQVTLRCSPKSGHDTVSWYQQALGQGPQFIFQYYEEEERQRGNFPDRFSGHQFPNYSSELNVNALLLGDSALYLCASSLGDGSRNEQFFGPGTRLTVL.

DNA of the CDR3: TGTGCCAGCAGCCGGGGACCGACTAGCGGGGGCAATGAGCAGTTCTTC. This codes for CASSRGPTSGGNEQFF. The rearrangement joins TRBV14 to TRBJ2-1; 12 bases agree with TRBD2. Germline V gene sequence: CDR1 SGHDN, CDR2 FVKESK. J gave up 6 bases and V 4 bases, and 7 bases lay outside the gene matches. The CDR3 spans 16 residues.

The V call is TRBV5-1, the J call TRBJ2-1; 13 nucleotides match TRBD2. This CDR3 is built from 17 residues. Germline V gives CDR1 SGHRS, CDR2 YFSETQ. V was pared by 0 bases and J by 7 bases, with 7 bases of the junction left unmatched. CDR3 protein: CASSLAPTSGGANEQFF. CDR3 sequence (DNA): TGCGCCAGCAGCTTGGCCCCTACTAGCGGGGGGGCAAATGAGCAGTTCTTC.

The rearrangement uses TRBV5-1 and TRBJ2-2; 10 bases line up with TRBD1. Germline V CDR1 and CDR2: SGHRS, YFSETQ. The CDR3 totals 18 residues. The V segment lost 7 bases and the J segment 5 bases; nucleotides outside the gene matches: 17. The CDR3 region has the DNA TGCGCCAGCGCGGACTGGACAGGGGGAACGGTTAAGACCGGGGAGCTGTTTTTT. This sequence encodes CASADWTGGTVKTGELFF.

V usage is TRBV19 and J usage is TRBJ2-7; the match to TRBD1 covers 8 bases. The germline CDR1 and CDR2 sequences are LNHDA and SQIVND (reference sequence). The CDR3 covers 14 residues. Trimming cost V 3 bases and J 5 bases; bases outside gene matches: 6. Here the CDR3 reads CASSIQDRDHEQYF. In DNA, the CDR3 is TGTGCCAGTAGTATCCAGGACAGGGACCACGAGCAGTACTTC.

The V call is TRBV7-8, the J call TRBJ2-5; 8 bases fit TRBD2. The CDR3 consists of 15 residues. V trimming: 5 bases; J trimming: 4 bases; junction bases outside the gene matches: 9. Germline CDR1 and CDR2: SGHVS and FQNEAQ. This CDR3 reads CASSLTGGRAETQYF. CDR3 coding DNA: TGTGCCAGCAGCCTAACGGGGGGGCGGGCAGAGACCCAGTACTTC.

This clone has only one observation. The gene calls are TRBV5-5 and TRBJ1-2; D call uncertain. CDR1 and CDR2 from the germline V gene are SGHKS and YYEKEE (reference sequence). V was pared by 0 bases and J by 7 bases, with 10 bases between. The CDR3 runs 13 residues. The CDR3 DNA reads as TGTGCCAGCAGCTTGGGTCATGCAGGTGGCTACACCTTC. Protein: CASSLGHAGGYTF.

The rearrangement links TRBV11-3 to TRBJ1-3, with D perhaps matching TRBD1 (6 bases). This CDR3 has 16 amino acids. Per germline, CDR1 SGHNT and CDR2 YENEEA. Deletions cut 3 bases from V and 0 bases from J, with 12 bases between. This chain's CDR3 is CASSFSGTNSGNTIYF. In DNA, the CDR3 is TGTGCCAGCAGCTTCTCCGGGACAAACTCTGGAAACACCATATATTTT.

The rearrangement joins TRBV29-1 to TRBJ2-1; D is unclear. V was cut by 7 bases and J by 6 bases, with 16 bases left in between. CDR1 and CDR2 from the germline V gene are SQVTM and ANQGSEA. The CDR3 sequence is 13 residues long. CDR3 nucleotide sequence: TGCAGCGGATGCTACGGACCGGGCAATGAGCAGTTCTTC. This gives the protein CSGCYGPGNEQFF.

The chain uses TRBV6-8 and TRBJ1-2, with 7 nucleotides matching TRBD1. The CDR3 is made up of 16 amino acids. The V gene end was trimmed by 2 bases and the J gene end by 4 bases; junction bases not matched to a gene: 10. The germline CDR1 and CDR2 sequences are MNHGY and SAAAGT. CDR3: CASSYISTGRSYGYTF. CDR3 coding DNA: TGTGCCAGCAGTTACATCTCGACAGGGAGGAGCTATGGCTACACCTTC.

The genes are TRBV25-1 and TRBJ1-6; 8 bases map to TRBD1. In germline, CDR1 is MGHDK, CDR2 SYGVNS. The CDR3 consists of 14 residues. J gave up 10 bases and V 5 bases, and 7 bases lay outside the gene matches. As DNA, the CDR3 is TGTGCCAGCAGTATAACAGGGGACAGGTCACCCCTCCACTTT. Protein product: CASSITGDRSPLHF.

The chain has TRBV5-4 and TRBJ1-1; 7 nucleotides match TRBD1. The trim removed 4 bases at V and 1 base at J, leaving 10 bases unmatched. This CDR3 contains 16 residues. Germline V gene lookup returns CDR1 SGHNT and CDR2 YYREEE (reference sequence). DNA of the CDR3: TGTGCCAGCAGCAGTTCTCTACAGGGGTCGAACACTGAAGCTTTCTTT. It translates to CASSSSLQGSNTEAFF. Full variable domain (rest looked up from reference TRBV5-4 and TRBJ1-1): ETGVTQSPTHLIKTRGQQVTLRCSSQSGHNTVSWYQQALGQGPQFIFQYYREEENGRGNFPPRFSGLQFPNYSSELNVNALELDDSALYLCASSSSLQGSNTEAFFGQGTRLTVV.

The CDR3 loop reads CASSLTGEQYF. As DNA, the CDR3 is TGTGCCAGCAGCCTAACGGGGGAGCAGTACTTC. The chain is built from TRBV5-4 and TRBJ2-7, with D maybe TRBD2 (5 bases). CDR3 length: 11 residues. Trimming stripped 4 bases from V and 7 bases from J, with 9 bases between. Germline CDR1 and CDR2: SGHNT and YYREEE (reference sequence).

The chain carries TRBV6-5 and TRBJ2-2, with D perhaps being TRBD1 or TRBD2 (5 bases each). Germline lookup yields CDR1 MNHEY and CDR2 SVGAGI. The germline V and J ends were trimmed by 6 bases and 1 base, with 12 bases remaining between them. The CDR3 has 15 amino acids. The CDR3 DNA is TGTGCCAGCAGACCGGGACGCCAGAACACCGGGGAGCTGTTTTTT. This translates into CASRPGRQNTGELFF.

This rearrangement joins TRBV29-1 to TRBJ2-1; D is perhaps TRBD1 or TRBD2 (6 bases each). V was trimmed by 6 bases and J by 6 bases, leaving 18 bases between them. Germline loops: CDR1 SQVTM, CDR2 ANQGSEA. CDR3 length equals 14 residues. As DNA, the CDR3 is TGCAGCGTGGGGGTCCGACGGGGGCCCAATGAGCAGTTCTTC. Translating it yields CSVGVRRGPNEQFF.

This chain joins TRBV27 and TRBJ2-7; D not certain. Germline CDR1 reads MNHEY; CDR2 reads SMNVEV (reference sequence). The V end was cut by 4 bases, the J end by 1 base, with 14 bases between. This CDR3 is built from 15 residues. Here the CDR3 reads CASSSRVETSYEQYF. In DNA form, the CDR3 reads TGTGCCAGCAGTTCTCGGGTCGAGACTTCCTACGAGCAGTACTTC.

This clone was counted a few times. This chain links TRBV19 with TRBJ2-7; a possible D gene is TRBD2 (6 bases). CDR3 size: 13 residues. Germline loops: CDR1 LNHDA, CDR2 SQIVND (reference sequence). The ends were cut back, 4 bases at V and 6 bases at J, with 13 bases in the middle. The CDR3 loop is CASSTTTSSEQYF. DNA of the CDR3: TGTGCCAGTAGTACCACGACTAGTAGCGAGCAGTACTTC. The full variable domain, in which reference TRBV19 and TRBJ2-7 provide the parts outside the CDR3, is DGGITQSPKYLFRKEGQNVTLSCEQNLNHDAMYWYRQDPGQGLRLIYYSQIVNDFQKGDIAEGYSVSREKKESFPLTVTSAQKNPTAFYLCASSTTTSSEQYFGPGTRLTVT.